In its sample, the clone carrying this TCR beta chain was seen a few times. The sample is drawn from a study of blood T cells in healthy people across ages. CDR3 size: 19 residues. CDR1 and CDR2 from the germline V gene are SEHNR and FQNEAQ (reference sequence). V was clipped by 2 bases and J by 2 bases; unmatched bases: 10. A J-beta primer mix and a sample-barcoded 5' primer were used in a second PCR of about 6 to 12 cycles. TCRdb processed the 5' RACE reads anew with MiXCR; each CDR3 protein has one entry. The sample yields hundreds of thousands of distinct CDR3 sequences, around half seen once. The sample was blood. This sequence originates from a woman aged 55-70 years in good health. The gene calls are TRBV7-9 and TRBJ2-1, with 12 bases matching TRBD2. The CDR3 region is CASSLISTSGSEPYNEQFF. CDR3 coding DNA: TGTGCCAGCAGCTTAATATCGACTAGCGGGAGCGAGCCCTACAATGAGCAGTTCTTC. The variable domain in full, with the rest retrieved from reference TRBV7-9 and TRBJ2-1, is DTGVSQNPRHKITKRGQNVTFRCDPISEHNRLYWYRQTLGQGPEFLTYFQNEAQLEKSRLLSDRFSAERPKGSFSTLEIQRTEQGDSAMYLCASSLISTSGSEPYNEQFFGPGTRLTVL.